Listed below are T cell receptor beta chains from one sample, sequenced in a study of identical twins. TCRdb independently ran MiXCR on the 5' RACE reads; one entry per CDR3 protein. The sample lists some 900,000 distinct CDR3 sequences; 9% to 15% were seen once. The same sample was also studied in work on yellow fever vaccine responses in identical twins.

Sequencing was carried out using PBMCs. Every receptor here comes from a woman in her late teens or twenties in good health. Each CDR3 is given with its conserved first and last residue. A D gene is named only where the DNA matches it firmly. Clone size is given for some rows only: seen once, a few or many times, or a class if the clone is expanded.

.	TRBV6-5	many	TRBJ2-1	CASSSYYNEQFF	TGTGCCAGCAGTTCCTACTACAATGAGCAGTTCTTC
TRBD1	TRBV10-3	few	TRBJ2-1	CAITGDRGPNEQFF	TGTGCCATCACTGGGGACAGGGGGCCTAATGAGCAGTTCTTC
TRBD2	TRBV6-5	few	TRBJ2-2	CASSYSASGHTGELFF	TGTGCCAGCAGTTACTCGGCTAGCGGGCACACCGGGGAGCTGTTTTTT
.	TRBV20-1	.	TRBJ2-7	CSARDLAEQYF	TGCAGTGCTAGAGATCTTGCCGAGCAGTACTTC
TRBD1	TRBV3-1	few	TRBJ2-3	CASSQGTGGSGDTQYF	TGTGCCAGCAGCCAAGGAACAGGGGGTTCTGGAGATACGCAGTATTTT
TRBD1	TRBV7-2	.	TRBJ2-3	CASSTRQGEDTQYF	TGTGCCAGCAGCACCCGACAGGGGGAAGATACGCAGTATTTT
.	TRBV29-1	few	TRBJ2-6	CSVARTPGANVLTF	TGCAGCGTTGCCCGGACGCCTGGGGCCAACGTCCTGACTTTC
.	TRBV4-1	.	TRBJ1-2	CASSQDSIQDYGYTF	TGCGCCAGCAGCCAAGATTCCATTCAGGACTATGGCTACACCTTC
TRBD2	TRBV9	.	TRBJ2-4	CASSTTGGLTKNIQYF	TGTGCCAGCAGCACAACGGGGGGGCTTACCAAAAACATTCAGTACTTC
.	TRBV6-5	.	TRBJ2-7	CASSYSRDTSSYEQYF	TGTGCCAGCAGTTACTCTCGGGACACCTCCTCCTACGAGCAGTACTTC
TRBD1	TRBV18	once	TRBJ2-7	CASSPLDRDEQYF	TGTGCCAGCTCACCCCTAGACAGGGACGAGCAGTACTTC
.	TRBV7-2	many	TRBJ1-2	CASSLALGNYGYTF	TGTGCCAGCAGCTTAGCGTTAGGAAACTATGGCTACACCTTC
.	TRBV3-1	.	TRBJ1-2	CASSQDFRGDGYTF	TGTGCCAGCAGCCAAGATTTTAGGGGGGATGGCTACACCTTC
.	TRBV28	few	TRBJ2-7	CASSLWSSYEQYF	TGTGCCAGCAGTTTATGGAGCTCCTACGAGCAGTACTTC
TRBD1	TRBV3-1	.	TRBJ1-4	CASSVRTGLNEKLFF	TGTGCCAGCAGCGTAAGGACAGGCCTAAATGAAAAACTGTTTTTT
TRBD1	TRBV12-3/TRBV12-4	few	TRBJ2-2	CASSRDRGFTGELFF	TGTGCCAGCAGTCGTGACAGGGGGTTCACCGGGGAGCTGTTTTTT
TRBD2	TRBV20-1	few	TRBJ2-5	CSATPSGRPQETQYF	TGCAGTGCCACCCCTAGCGGGCGCCCCCAAGAGACCCAGTACTTC
TRBD1	TRBV7-9	few	TRBJ2-1	CASSKGQSSYNEQFF	TGTGCCAGCAGCAAGGGACAGAGCTCCTACAATGAGCAGTTCTTC
.	TRBV12-3/TRBV12-4	many	TRBJ1-5	CASRDSNQPQHF	TGTGCCAGCAGGGACAGTAATCAGCCCCAGCATTTT
.	TRBV3-1	.	TRBJ1-5	CASSQASDNQPQHF	TGTGCCAGCAGCCAGGCCTCGGACAATCAGCCCCAGCATTTT
.	TRBV5-6	.	TRBJ2-3	CASSLVFGPRRDTQYF	TGTGCCAGCAGCTTGGTTTTCGGGCCCCGGAGAGATACGCAGTATTTT
.	TRBV5-5	many	TRBJ1-2	CASSGGQIYGYTF	TGTGCCAGCAGCGGTGGGCAGATCTATGGCTACACCTTC
.	TRBV11-2	.	TRBJ2-7	CASSPGPRAPYEQYF	TGTGCCAGCAGCCCGGGACCAAGAGCGCCCTACGAGCAGTACTTC
TRBD2	TRBV7-8	.	TRBJ2-5	CASSSSKREGGETQYF	TGTGCCAGCAGTTCATCGAAGCGGGAGGGTGGTGAGACCCAGTACTTC